This T cell receptor beta chain was sequenced for a study of blood T cells in healthy people across ages. The overall study: With template switching, about one barcoded beta molecule was captured per two T cells.

Germline CDR1 and CDR2: SGHTA and FQGNSA. J lost 0 bases, V lost 5 bases, and 6 bases had no gene match. The CDR3 covers 15 residues. Sample-barcoded 5' priming and a J-beta primer mix drove a second PCR of roughly 7 to 11 cycles. From the 5' RACE reads, TCRdb called clonotypes with MiXCR, one entry per CDR3 protein. This sample has about 670,000 distinct CDR3 sequences, with over 40% found just once. This chain links TRBV7-2 with TRBJ2-5, with 7 bases identical to TRBD1. Sequenced: blood. The source of this sequence is an elderly man in good health. The CDR3 here is CASSTRTGNQETQYF. Written as DNA, the CDR3 is TGTGCCAGCAGCACCAGGACAGGCAACCAAGAGACCCAGTACTTC.